A selection of T cell receptor beta chains follows, all from one sample in a study of blood T cell repertoires in COVID-19. Sequencing used immunoSEQ multiplex PCR; TCRdb keeps in-frame clones, though not all of them. The sample includes roughly 190,000 clones, about 75% of them seen just once. What was sequenced was peripheral blood. Receptors were obtained from a woman between 45 and 65 years old with active or convalescent COVID-19. Both conserved end residues are part of each CDR3. The D gene is left open where the match is weak. A row's size may be missing; if present it is once, few, many or a size class.

j_call: TRBJ2-1; clone_size: NA; v_call: TRBV19; d_call: NA; cdr3_nt: TGTGCCAGTAGTATTAGGGGCAGGGGATCCTACAATGAGCAGTTCTTC; cdr3_aa: CASSIRGRGSYNEQFF
j_call: TRBJ1-3; clone_size: NA; v_call: TRBV19; d_call: TRBD1; cdr3_nt: TGTGCCAGTAGCCTTACCGGGACAGGGATCGGAAACACCATATATTTT; cdr3_aa: CASSLTGTGIGNTIYF
j_call: TRBJ1-5; clone_size: NA; v_call: TRBV20-1; d_call: NA; cdr3_nt: TGCAGTGCTAGTATCCTCGGGGGGAATAGCAATCAGCCCCAGCATTTT; cdr3_aa: CSASILGGNSNQPQHF
j_call: TRBJ2-1; clone_size: NA; v_call: TRBV18; d_call: NA; cdr3_nt: TGTGCCAGCTCACCAGACGGTAGCTTAGGTAATGAGCAGTTCTTC; cdr3_aa: CASSPDGSLGNEQFF
j_call: TRBJ1-1; clone_size: NA; v_call: TRBV7-9; d_call: TRBD1; cdr3_nt: TGTGCCAGCAGCGCGACAGGGGAGAACACTGAAGCTTTCTTT; cdr3_aa: CASSATGENTEAFF
j_call: TRBJ1-2; clone_size: many; v_call: TRBV7-9; d_call: NA; cdr3_nt: TGTGCCAGCAGCCGCAGAATAGGACAGCTGACTTCAAACTATGGCTACACCTTC; cdr3_aa: CASSRRIGQLTSNYGYTF
j_call: TRBJ2-1; clone_size: NA; v_call: TRBV6-1; d_call: TRBD1; cdr3_nt: TGTGCCAGCAGTGAAGGGGGACAGGGGGTCCGATATGAGCAGTTCTTC; cdr3_aa: CASSEGGQGVRYEQFF
j_call: TRBJ1-6; clone_size: NA; v_call: TRBV30; d_call: NA; cdr3_nt: TGTGCCTGGAGCCAAGTGGTAGCTAATTCACCCCTCCACTTT; cdr3_aa: CAWSQVVANSPLHF
j_call: TRBJ1-2; clone_size: few; v_call: TRBV7-8; d_call: TRBD1; cdr3_nt: TGTGCCAGCAGCCCCGACCGAAGACAGGGATCAGGCTACACCTTC; cdr3_aa: CASSPDRRQGSGYTF
j_call: TRBJ1-6; clone_size: NA; v_call: TRBV4-2; d_call: NA; cdr3_nt: TGTGCCAGCAGCCTCGGGGGTTCGAGCTCCTATAATTCACCCCTCCACTTT; cdr3_aa: CASSLGGSSSYNSPLHF
j_call: TRBJ2-3; clone_size: NA; v_call: TRBV7-9; d_call: TRBD2; cdr3_nt: TGTGCCAGCAGCTTAGGGACTAGCGGCACAGATACGCAGTATTTT; cdr3_aa: CASSLGTSGTDTQYF
j_call: TRBJ1-5; clone_size: few; v_call: TRBV6-6; d_call: NA; cdr3_nt: TGTGCCAGCAGTAGGGTGGACAGTTCTAGGCAGCCCCAGCATTTT; cdr3_aa: CASSRVDSSRQPQHF
j_call: TRBJ2-7; clone_size: NA; v_call: TRBV7-2; d_call: TRBD1; cdr3_nt: TGTGCCAGCATCCAGACAGGGGTGGGCGAGCAGTACTTC; cdr3_aa: CASIQTGVGEQYF
j_call: TRBJ1-2; clone_size: NA; v_call: TRBV2; d_call: TRBD1; cdr3_nt: TGTGCCAGCAGTGAATTGGACAGGGGCTATGGCTACACCTTC; cdr3_aa: CASSELDRGYGYTF
j_call: TRBJ1-2; clone_size: NA; v_call: TRBV27; d_call: NA; cdr3_nt: TGTGCCAGCAGTGGGCAGGGTTTCTATGGCTACACCTTC; cdr3_aa: CASSGQGFYGYTF
j_call: TRBJ1-5; clone_size: NA; v_call: TRBV2; d_call: TRBD1; cdr3_nt: TGTGCCAGCTCAGGGGGCGGAAGCAATCAGCCCCAGCATTTT; cdr3_aa: CASSGGGSNQPQHF
j_call: TRBJ2-5; clone_size: NA; v_call: TRBV7-2; d_call: TRBD1; cdr3_nt: TGTGCCAGCACCCAGACAGGGGGGACGCAGGGAACCCAGTACTTC; cdr3_aa: CASTQTGGTQGTQYF
j_call: TRBJ1-1; clone_size: NA; v_call: TRBV11-2; d_call: TRBD1; cdr3_nt: TGTGCCAGCAGCATCCGGACAGGGGGCACTGAAGCTTTCTTT; cdr3_aa: CASSIRTGGTEAFF
j_call: TRBJ1-1; clone_size: NA; v_call: TRBV5-1; d_call: NA; cdr3_nt: TGCGCCAGCAGCTTGGGAATACCGGGACTCACTGAAGCTTTCTTT; cdr3_aa: CASSLGIPGLTEAFF
j_call: TRBJ1-5; clone_size: few; v_call: TRBV15; d_call: NA; cdr3_nt: TGTGCCACCAGCAGAGATTGGGGGGGCGGGCAGCCCCAGCATTTT; cdr3_aa: CATSRDWGGGQPQHF
j_call: TRBJ1-2; clone_size: once; v_call: TRBV28; d_call: NA; cdr3_nt: TGTGCCAGCAGTTGGGGGGGGTATGGCTACACCTTC; cdr3_aa: CASSWGGYGYTF
j_call: TRBJ2-7; clone_size: NA; v_call: TRBV6-6; d_call: NA; cdr3_nt: TGTGCCAGCAAAGGGGTAAGACTGGCGCTCGAGCAGTACTTC; cdr3_aa: CASKGVRLALEQYF
j_call: TRBJ1-2; clone_size: NA; v_call: TRBV3-1/TRBV3-2; d_call: NA; cdr3_nt: TGTGCCAGCAGCCCGCGGGACTTTGGCTACACCTTC; cdr3_aa: CASSPRDFGYTF
j_call: TRBJ1-3; clone_size: NA; v_call: TRBV7-9; d_call: NA; cdr3_nt: TGTGCCAGCAGCGGCCCCAGGGGCCCTGGAAACACCATATATTTT; cdr3_aa: CASSGPRGPGNTIYF
j_call: TRBJ2-4; clone_size: NA; v_call: TRBV6-5; d_call: TRBD1; cdr3_nt: TGTGCCAGCAGGGCCGGGACAGGTCAAAACATTCAGTACTTC; cdr3_aa: CASRAGTGQNIQYF
j_call: TRBJ1-2; clone_size: NA; v_call: TRBV18; d_call: NA; cdr3_nt: TGTGCCAGCTCACCCACGGCGCCAGGGGTTGACTATGGCTACACCTTC; cdr3_aa: CASSPTAPGVDYGYTF
j_call: TRBJ1-2; clone_size: NA; v_call: TRBV19; d_call: NA; cdr3_nt: TGTGCCAGTAGTATGGGGGCCGCGCAGGCAGACTATGGCTACACCTTC; cdr3_aa: CASSMGAAQADYGYTF
j_call: TRBJ2-6; clone_size: once; v_call: TRBV20-1; d_call: NA; cdr3_nt: TGCAGTGCTAGTGTCTCCTCTGGGGCCAACGTCCTGACTTTC; cdr3_aa: CSASVSSGANVLTF
j_call: TRBJ2-3; clone_size: NA; v_call: TRBV6-5; d_call: TRBD2; cdr3_nt: TGTGCCAGCAGTTACCCCCTAGCGGGGGACACAGATACGCAGTATTTT; cdr3_aa: CASSYPLAGDTDTQYF
j_call: TRBJ2-3; clone_size: NA; v_call: TRBV7-3; d_call: TRBD1; cdr3_nt: TGTGCCAGCAGCACCCAAGGGCGGACAGGGGGCGCAGATACGCAGTATTTT; cdr3_aa: CASSTQGRTGGADTQYF
j_call: TRBJ1-3; clone_size: NA; v_call: TRBV30; d_call: NA; cdr3_nt: TGTGCCTGGAGTGTCAGAACTGGAAACACCATATATTTT; cdr3_aa: CAWSVRTGNTIYF
j_call: TRBJ2-2; clone_size: NA; v_call: TRBV13; d_call: TRBD2; cdr3_nt: TGTGCCAGCAGCTTAACGGGAGGGCCGACCGGGGAGCTGTTTTTT; cdr3_aa: CASSLTGGPTGELFF
j_call: TRBJ2-7; clone_size: NA; v_call: TRBV19; d_call: NA; cdr3_nt: TGTGCCAGTAGTAGGGGGGGCGCCTACGAGCAGTACTTC; cdr3_aa: CASSRGGAYEQYF
j_call: TRBJ2-1; clone_size: NA; v_call: TRBV10-3; d_call: NA; cdr3_nt: TGTGCCATCAGTGCCAGGGAAAGCGATGAGCAGTTCTTC; cdr3_aa: CAISARESDEQFF
j_call: TRBJ1-2; clone_size: NA; v_call: TRBV10-3; d_call: NA; cdr3_nt: TGTGCCATCACCGCGGGCCCCGTCAGCTATGGCTACACCTTC; cdr3_aa: CAITAGPVSYGYTF
j_call: TRBJ2-7; clone_size: NA; v_call: TRBV28; d_call: TRBD2; cdr3_nt: TGTGCCAGCAGAAGGGAGGGGTTCCCGTACGAGCAGTACTTC; cdr3_aa: CASRREGFPYEQYF
j_call: TRBJ1-6; clone_size: NA; v_call: TRBV30; d_call: NA; cdr3_nt: TGTGCCTGGAGAGGGGCCCGTTCACCCCTCCACTTT; cdr3_aa: CAWRGARSPLHF
j_call: TRBJ2-5; clone_size: NA; v_call: TRBV4-2; d_call: TRBD2; cdr3_nt: TGTGCCAGCAGCCCCGGGACTAGGGGAGTGGAGACCCAGTACTTC; cdr3_aa: CASSPGTRGVETQYF
j_call: TRBJ1-5; clone_size: NA; v_call: TRBV19; d_call: TRBD1; cdr3_nt: TGTGCCAGTAGTACAGACAGGGATCTTCAGCCCCAGCATTTT; cdr3_aa: CASSTDRDLQPQHF
j_call: TRBJ2-7; clone_size: NA; v_call: TRBV6-5; d_call: TRBD1; cdr3_nt: TGTGCCAGCAGTCGGACAGGGCCCTACGAGCAGTACTTC; cdr3_aa: CASSRTGPYEQYF
j_call: TRBJ2-2; clone_size: NA; v_call: TRBV3-1/TRBV3-2; d_call: TRBD2; cdr3_nt: TGTGCCAGCAGCCAGGGAGGGGCCCCCGTTACCGGGGAGCTGTTTTTT; cdr3_aa: CASSQGGAPVTGELFF
j_call: TRBJ2-7; clone_size: NA; v_call: TRBV5-4; d_call: TRBD1; cdr3_nt: TGTGCCAGCAGCTTGGACAGGGGGAACGAGCAGTACTTC; cdr3_aa: CASSLDRGNEQYF
j_call: TRBJ2-3; clone_size: NA; v_call: TRBV7-3; d_call: TRBD1; cdr3_nt: TGTGCCAGCAGCTTAAAGGGAGGCGGGACAGGGGCCGGAGATACGCAGTATTTT; cdr3_aa: CASSLKGGGTGAGDTQYF
j_call: TRBJ1-1; clone_size: NA; v_call: TRBV29-1; d_call: NA; cdr3_nt: TGCAGCGTTACGGACAGACTTAACACTGAAGCTTTCTTT; cdr3_aa: CSVTDRLNTEAFF
j_call: TRBJ1-4; clone_size: NA; v_call: TRBV19; d_call: NA; cdr3_nt: TGTGCCAGTAGTATAGCGGCGGAAAATGAAAAACTGTTTTTT; cdr3_aa: CASSIAAENEKLFF
j_call: TRBJ2-2; clone_size: once; v_call: TRBV6-5; d_call: NA; cdr3_nt: TGTGCCAGCAGTTCTCACACCGGGGAGCTGTTTTTT; cdr3_aa: CASSSHTGELFF
j_call: TRBJ2-3; clone_size: NA; v_call: TRBV25-1; d_call: NA; cdr3_nt: TGTGCCAGCAGTGAGGGAGCTAGCGTGGTCACAGATACGCAGTATTTT; cdr3_aa: CASSEGASVVTDTQYF
j_call: TRBJ2-7; clone_size: NA; v_call: TRBV14; d_call: NA; cdr3_nt: TGTGCCAGCAGCCAAGATAGCGAGCAGTACTTC; cdr3_aa: CASSQDSEQYF
j_call: TRBJ2-6; clone_size: NA; v_call: TRBV19; d_call: NA; cdr3_nt: TGTGCCAGTAGTATCACGGTTCCTGGGGCCAACGTCCTGACTTTC; cdr3_aa: CASSITVPGANVLTF
j_call: TRBJ2-1; clone_size: NA; v_call: TRBV7-2; d_call: TRBD2; cdr3_nt: TGTGCCAGCAGCTTAGAACTAGCGGGGGGGCTGAATGAGCAGTTCTTC; cdr3_aa: CASSLELAGGLNEQFF
j_call: TRBJ1-6; clone_size: NA; v_call: TRBV19; d_call: NA; cdr3_nt: TGTGCCAGTAGTATCTCGGCGGACACCTATAATTCACCCCTCCACTTT; cdr3_aa: CASSISADTYNSPLHF
j_call: TRBJ2-2; clone_size: many; v_call: TRBV4-3; d_call: TRBD1; cdr3_nt: TGCGCCAGCAGCCAAGGGACAGGAGCGAACACCGGGGAGCTGTTTTTT; cdr3_aa: CASSQGTGANTGELFF